The T cell receptor beta chain described here comes from a study of long-term antiretroviral therapy in people with HIV (dated 2022 in TCRdb). Turning to the overall study: The earliest samples were collected about a decade before the 2015 WHO recommendation for immediate ART, when ART was typically delayed until CD4 counts fell. No cross-contamination during QIAcube processing was seen in test extractions of a monoclonal T-cell line run alongside a few dozen polyclonal samples. The cohort contributed about 190 cryopreserved PBMC samples from 30 adults with confirmed HIV infection, collected serially over a mean of approximately six years (range 1-12). Of the 30 participants with HIV, about a dozen were female. A retrospective serial study tested whether changes in peripheral blood TRB repertoire composition and diversity were associated with ART initiation and durable HIV suppression. Study-wide conclusions, independent of this receptor: Expanded TRB clones identified before ART initiation dominated the repertoire at all time points, although this dominance fluctuated and declined in many PLHIV after ART. Samples dated from the mid-2000s to the late 2010s, and the ART regimens used may be less effective than current ones. Inferences about post-ART repertoire changes are limited because no data were available on ART adherence, viral resistance or therapy changes. Because pre-ART samples had limited cell numbers, profiling was done on unsorted PBMC rather than on sorted CD4+ and CD8+ T cells. Narrower CDR3 length ranges were observed in HIV repertoires than in controls, and an antigen-experienced repertoire with only a slight naive shift after ART was suggested by the network structure. Since PBMC availability was limited, sequencing covered only the TCR beta chain, with no alpha chain pairing. A significant increase in TRB diversity was found to be associated with ART initiation, although TRB diversity was observed to remain significantly below that of transplant donor controls even after long-term ART.

To be included, a participant needed at least one PBMC sample from before ART initiation plus at least two post-ART samples. All participants with HIV were treated in the United States of America. Cryopreserved samples of about 0.9-11 million PBMC were thawed and washed before DNA extraction. At the time of the earliest PBMC sample for each participant with HIV, ages ranged from about 23 to 60 years. Per participant, PBMC samples came from 1-4 timepoints prior to ART initiation and 2-8 timepoints following ART initiation, for a median of 7 samples. Serial HIV viral load, CD4+ T-cell count, ART history and demographic data were obtained for every participant. Genomic DNA was extracted from unsorted PBMC with a Qiagen kit on a QIAcube, processed in batches of 12 samples. With respect to this clone: The target of this receptor is not known. It has no much larger one-base neighbor in the sample; base qualities were not kept.

CDR1 and CDR2 were assigned from the germline V gene (reference sequence) as DFQATT and SNEGSKA. V is shortened by 8 bases, J by 6 bases, and the region joining them spans 11 bases. Spanning cysteine to phenylalanine, the CDR3 consists of 11 amino acids. The sequence is cut down to CDR3 DNA, 33 bases in frame from base 1. The immunoSEQ hsTCRB v3.0 assay was used at survey level resolution to sequence the TRB variable region. The targeted TRB sequencing depth was 40,000-50,000 T-cell genomes per sample. Pooled TRB libraries were sequenced on an Illumina MiSeq with a v3 150-cycle kit. The published analysis was carried out like this. Analysis of repertoires was carried out in R inside a reproducible Nextflow workflow spanning QC, data transformation and analysis. LymphoSeq2, an R package for AIRR-Seq data exploration, was used to implement custom analyses. After excluding a few samples that yielded fewer than 5000 total TRB sequences, approximately 180 HIV repertoires remained for analysis. Among the approximately 190 retained HIV repertoires, some 60 were collected before ART initiation and approximately 130 were collected after ART initiation. Repertoires were downsampled to 5000 TRB nucleotide sequences, with summary statistics averaged over 100 downsampling iterations. TRB sequences were retained for analysis only if CDR3 regions of at least seven amino acids were present. Diversity was assessed using a clonality score derived from Shannon entropy and using the Gini coefficient. In the repertoire networks, any two of the top 5000 CDR3 amino acid sequences were connected whenever the two sequences differed by an edit distance of one. For TRB CDR3 amino acid sequences, antigen specificity groups and MHC restriction were predicted with GLIPH2. Known CMV, EBV, HIV or tissue antigen associations were flagged by matching CDR3 amino acid sequences against VDJdb and McPAS-TCR. Pre-ART, post-ART and control groups were compared with Wilcoxon signed-rank tests and Holm-Bonferroni correction. Entries here come from immuneACCESS through TCRdb and include only in-frame sequences with V and J called. Some clones fail to appear in such tables; in the studies checked, an unresolved V gene covers under half of the shortfall, and the cause of the remainder is unknown. That table supplies the V and J calls and clone size; D and trimming were determined from the DNA. In all, the sample holds about 14,000 clones, and 65% to 85% of those were seen once. The ten largest clones add up to more than 15% of the sample.

In this chain, TRBV20-1 is recombined with TRBJ2-1; the D segment may tentatively be TRBD1 or TRBD2, each giving 6 matched bases. This material consisted of unsorted PBMCs, taken 1.8 years before starting antiretroviral therapy. The TCR was taken from a woman aged 40-49 years with HIV. The DNA sequence follows: TGCAGTTACTCGGGGGCCAATGAGCAGTTCTTC. Translated, this gives CSYSGANEQFF.